This T cell receptor (beta chain) comes out of a study of Ad26.COV2.S vaccination and SARS-CoV-2 variants (dated by TCRdb to about 2021). The study in broad terms: Donors in the vaccine arm were drawn from COV1001, a phase I-IIa trial of Ad26.COV2.S in healthy adults that was multicentre, randomized, double-blind and placebo-controlled. Ad26.COV2.S was given intramuscularly at 5x10^10 or 1x10^11 viral particles, as a single shot or as two shots 56 days apart. Investigators remained blinded to trial group allocation during experiments and outcome assessment. A total of approximately 32 samples were included in the TCR-sequenced set, comprising approximately 20 Ad26.COV2.S vaccine recipients, 5 placebo recipients and 8 SARS-CoV-2 convalescent individuals. TCRbeta repertoire sequencing was used to assess the specificity and breadth of SARS-CoV-2-reactive T cell receptors after Ad26.COV2.S vaccination. Trial participants were randomized into five groups of five, in which low-dose or high-dose Ad26.COV2.S was given once or twice, or placebo was given on both occasions.

The immunoSEQ Assay was used to sequence TCRbeta CDR3 regions. After extraction, genomic DNA underwent amplification by bias-controlled multiplex PCR, followed by high-throughput sequencing. Regarding the original processing steps: To quantify the absolute abundance of each unique TCRbeta CDR3 region, sequences were collapsed and filtered. T cell fraction was estimated by normalizing TCRbeta template counts to usable DNA, which was measured by amplifying reference genes present in all nucleated cells. Repertoire TCRs were annotated as SARS-CoV-2-specific by exact matching of V gene, CDR3 amino acid sequence and J gene to a known reactive TCR set. The reference SARS-CoV-2 TCR set came from MIRA and was filtered for enrichment in COVID-19-positive ImmuneCODE repertoires, removing public or cross-reactive TCRs. Using the MIRA antigens, annotated TCRs were further analysed by specific ORF or by position within an ORF. Depth was the summed frequency of annotated unique rearrangements, while breadth was defined as annotated unique rearrangements over total unique productive rearrangements. Group comparisons of TCR breadth used two-sided Wilcoxon rank-sum tests. Sourced from immuneACCESS, this table was stored by TCRdb with only in-frame sequences that have V and J called. A share of the clones is absent; for the studies checked, an unresolved V gene accounts for under half, and the remainder has no known explanation. V and J calls and clone size come straight from that table; D and trimming were deduced from the DNA. The table for this sample lists about 350,000 clones; 75% to 90% of them were counted only once. The ten largest clones add up to around 4.5% of the sample.

In light of the paper, this sample's treatment or condition label describes: roughly 19 received Ad26.COV2.S at low or high dose, single or two shots; five or six received placebo; per-sample allocation not given. Repertoires of vaccine and placebo recipients were sequenced from samples collected on day 63 after the first injection. Between 29 July and 7 August 2020, Cohort 1b enrolled 25 adults aged 18-55 years at one site in Boston, USA. As a vaccine, Ad26.COV2.S was a replication-incompetent adenovirus type 26 vector that expressed a prefusion-stabilized SARS-CoV-2 spike protein derived from the original Wuhan strain. Concerning this clone itself: Its antigen remains unidentified. The record has no base qualities; no much larger clone is one base away.

Including cysteine and phenylalanine, the CDR3 has 16 amino acids. Solely the CDR3 DNA is kept, with 48 bases framed from the first base. Deletion took 4 bases off V and 0 bases off J, with a span of 10 bases between the germline ends. CDR1 and CDR2, per the germline V gene, are ENHRY and SYGVKD. Results and caveats for the whole study, not just this receptor: It was noted by the authors that total T cell responses may have been underestimated by the TCR breadth and depth analyses. Higher spike-specific TCR breadth was observed in Ad26.COV2.S recipients than in placebo recipients (P = 0.0014). Vaccine and placebo recipients had comparable non-spike TCR breadth, which fits with the vaccine containing only spike. After vaccination, spike-specific CD8+ and CD4+ T cell responses were reported to show substantial breadth. The study lacked the statistical power to compare responses across vaccine doses or regimens.

The source was peripheral blood, collected in a trial of Ad26.COV2.S vaccine versus placebo. The chain is made from TRBV10-3 and TRBJ2-6; TRBD1 is perhaps the D gene, given 5 matching bases. This receptor was taken from a person aged 18-65 years who received the Ad26.COV2.S COVID-19 vaccine or a placebo. The base sequence is TGTGCCATCAGTGGGCAGGGCAACTCTGGGGCCAACGTCCTGACTTTC. Protein translation: CAISGQGNSGANVLTF.